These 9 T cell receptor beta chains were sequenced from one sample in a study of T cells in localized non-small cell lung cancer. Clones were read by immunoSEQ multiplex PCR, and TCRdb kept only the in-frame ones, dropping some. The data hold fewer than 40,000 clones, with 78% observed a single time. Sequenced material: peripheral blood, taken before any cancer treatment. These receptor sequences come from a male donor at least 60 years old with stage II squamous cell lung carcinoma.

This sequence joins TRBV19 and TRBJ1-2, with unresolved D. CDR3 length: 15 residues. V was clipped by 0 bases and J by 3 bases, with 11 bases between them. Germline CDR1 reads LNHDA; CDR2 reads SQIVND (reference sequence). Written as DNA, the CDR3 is TGTGCCAGTAGTATAGAGGCGACCCCGGACTATGGCTACACCTTC. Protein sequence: CASSIEATPDYGYTF. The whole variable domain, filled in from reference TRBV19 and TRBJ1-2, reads DGGITQSPKYLFRKEGQNVTLSCEQNLNHDAMYWYRQDPGQGLRLIYYSQIVNDFQKGDIAEGYSVSREKKESFPLTVTSAQKNPTAFYLCASSIEATPDYGYTFGSGTRLTVV.

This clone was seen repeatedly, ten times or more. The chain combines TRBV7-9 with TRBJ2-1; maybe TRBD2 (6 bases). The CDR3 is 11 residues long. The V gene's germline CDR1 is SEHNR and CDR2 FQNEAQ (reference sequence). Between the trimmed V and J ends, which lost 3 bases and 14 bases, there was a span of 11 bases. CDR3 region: CASSFGEEEFF. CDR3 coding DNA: TGTGCCAGCAGCTTCGGGGAGGAGGAGTTCTTC.

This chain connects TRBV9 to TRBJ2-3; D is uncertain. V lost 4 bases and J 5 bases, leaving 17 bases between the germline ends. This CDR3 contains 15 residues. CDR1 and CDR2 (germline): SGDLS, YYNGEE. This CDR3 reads CASSRVSQREDTQYF. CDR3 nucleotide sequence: TGTGCCAGCAGCCGTGTTTCGCAAAGGGAAGATACGCAGTATTTT.

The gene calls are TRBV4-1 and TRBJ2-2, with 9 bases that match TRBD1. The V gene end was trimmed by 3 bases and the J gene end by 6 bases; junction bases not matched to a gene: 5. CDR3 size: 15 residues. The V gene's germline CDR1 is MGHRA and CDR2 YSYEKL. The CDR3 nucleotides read TGCGCCAGCAGCCAGGGGGACAGGGATGCCGGGGAGCTGTTTTTT. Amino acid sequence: CASSQGDRDAGELFF.

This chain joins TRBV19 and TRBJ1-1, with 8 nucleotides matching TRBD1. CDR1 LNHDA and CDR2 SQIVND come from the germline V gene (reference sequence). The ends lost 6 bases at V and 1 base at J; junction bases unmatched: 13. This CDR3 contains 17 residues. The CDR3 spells CASRLHPTGDTNTEAFF. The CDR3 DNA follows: TGTGCCAGTAGATTACACCCGACAGGGGATACGAACACTGAAGCTTTCTTT.

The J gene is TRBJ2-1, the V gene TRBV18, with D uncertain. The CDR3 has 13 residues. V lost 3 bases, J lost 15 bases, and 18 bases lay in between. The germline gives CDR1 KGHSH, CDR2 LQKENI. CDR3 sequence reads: CASSPTYKGWPFF. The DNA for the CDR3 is TGTGCCAGCTCACCTACTTATAAGGGTTGGCCGTTCTTC.

The CDR3 loop reads CASSVDPGTSGRYEQYF. The CDR3 nucleotides are TGTGCCAGCAGCGTAGACCCCGGGACTAGCGGGAGGTACGAGCAGTACTTC. The chain is built from TRBV9 and TRBJ2-5; 15 positions agree with TRBD2. The J call is doubtful: the DNA matches TRBJ2-7 better. The germline V gene has CDR1 SGDLS and CDR2 YYNGEE. There are 17 residues in the CDR3.

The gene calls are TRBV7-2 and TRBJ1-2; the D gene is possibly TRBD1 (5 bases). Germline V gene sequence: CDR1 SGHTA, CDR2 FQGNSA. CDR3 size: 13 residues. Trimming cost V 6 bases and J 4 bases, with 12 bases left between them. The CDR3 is CASSPGSLYGYTF. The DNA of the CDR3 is TGTGCCAGCAGTCCAGGGAGCCTCTATGGCTACACCTTC.

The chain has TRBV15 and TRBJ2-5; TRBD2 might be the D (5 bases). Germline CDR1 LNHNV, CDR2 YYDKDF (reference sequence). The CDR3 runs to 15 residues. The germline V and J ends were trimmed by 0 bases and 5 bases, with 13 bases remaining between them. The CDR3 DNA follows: TGTGCCACCAGCAGAGATTACCCGGGAAGGGAGACCCAGTACTTC. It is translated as CATSRDYPGRETQYF.